Listed here is a single T cell receptor beta chain. Trimming stripped 5 bases from V and 4 bases from J, with 17 bases between. Germline lookup yields CDR1 SGHTA and CDR2 FQGTGA. This CDR3 region has 15 residues. The record originates from a study of T cell changes during pregnancy in multiple sclerosis. The data were produced by immunoSEQ multiplex PCR, yet TCRdb's version contains in-frame clones alone and is incomplete. This sample has 25,000 to 30,000 clones, with about 88% found just once. The source material was CD4+ T cells from peripheral blood mononuclear cells, sampled in the second trimester of pregnancy. The sequence was obtained from a female donor with multiple sclerosis, enrolled in a pregnancy study. The chain recombines TRBV7-3 with TRBJ1-2, with a weak D call TRBD1 (5 bases). CDR3 coding DNA: TGTGCCAGCAGCCCTAGTGCGGGGGGAGGCTATGGCTACACCTTC. It encodes CASSPSAGGGYGYTF.